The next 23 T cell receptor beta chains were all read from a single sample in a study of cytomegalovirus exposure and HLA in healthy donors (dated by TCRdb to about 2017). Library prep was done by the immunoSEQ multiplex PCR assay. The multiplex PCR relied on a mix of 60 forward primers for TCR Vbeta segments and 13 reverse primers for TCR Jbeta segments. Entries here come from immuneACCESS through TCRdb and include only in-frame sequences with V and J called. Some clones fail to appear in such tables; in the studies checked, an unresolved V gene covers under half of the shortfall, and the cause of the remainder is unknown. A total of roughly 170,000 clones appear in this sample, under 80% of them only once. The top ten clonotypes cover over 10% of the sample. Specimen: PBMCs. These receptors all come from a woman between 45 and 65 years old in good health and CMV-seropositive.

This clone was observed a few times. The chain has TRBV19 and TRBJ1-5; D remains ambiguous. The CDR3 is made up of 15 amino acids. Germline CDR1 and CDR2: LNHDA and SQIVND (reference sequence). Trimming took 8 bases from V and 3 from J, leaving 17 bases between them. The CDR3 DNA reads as TGTGCCAGTTCCCAATCTGGAGAGCCCAATCAGCCCCAGCATTTT. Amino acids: CASSQSGEPNQPQHF.

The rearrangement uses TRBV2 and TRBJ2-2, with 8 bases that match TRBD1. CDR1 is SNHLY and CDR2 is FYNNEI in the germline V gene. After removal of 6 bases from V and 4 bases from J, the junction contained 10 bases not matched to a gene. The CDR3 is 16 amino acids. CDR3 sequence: CASRVTRGRGTGELFF. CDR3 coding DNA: TGTGCCAGCAGGGTAACCAGGGGGCGAGGCACCGGGGAGCTGTTTTTT.

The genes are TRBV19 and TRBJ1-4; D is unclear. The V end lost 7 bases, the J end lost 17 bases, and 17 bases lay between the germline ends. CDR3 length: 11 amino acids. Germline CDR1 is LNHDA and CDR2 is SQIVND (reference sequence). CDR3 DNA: TGTGCCAGTACCGCCGCGGAGGTCGTATTTTTT. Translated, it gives CASTAAEVVFF.

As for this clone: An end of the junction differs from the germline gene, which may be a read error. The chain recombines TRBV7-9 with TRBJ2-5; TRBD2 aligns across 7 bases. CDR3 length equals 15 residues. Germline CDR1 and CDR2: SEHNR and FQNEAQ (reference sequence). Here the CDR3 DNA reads TGTTCCAGCAGCTTAGCGCGGGGGTACCAAGAGACCCAGTACTTC. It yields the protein CSSSLARGYQETQYF.

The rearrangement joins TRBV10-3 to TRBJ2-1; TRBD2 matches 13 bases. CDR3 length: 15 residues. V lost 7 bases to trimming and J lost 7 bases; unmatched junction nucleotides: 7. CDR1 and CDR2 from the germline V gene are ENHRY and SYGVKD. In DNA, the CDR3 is TGTGCCATCATGCCGGGACTAGCGGGGTGGAATGAGCAGTTCTTC. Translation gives CAIMPGLAGWNEQFF.

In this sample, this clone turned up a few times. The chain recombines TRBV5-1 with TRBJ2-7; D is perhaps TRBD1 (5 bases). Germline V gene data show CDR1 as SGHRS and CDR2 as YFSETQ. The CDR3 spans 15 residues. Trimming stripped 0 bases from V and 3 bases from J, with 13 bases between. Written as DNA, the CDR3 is TGCGCCAGCAGCTTGGCCATTCCAGGGATCTACGAGCAGTACTTC. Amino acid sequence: CASSLAIPGIYEQYF.

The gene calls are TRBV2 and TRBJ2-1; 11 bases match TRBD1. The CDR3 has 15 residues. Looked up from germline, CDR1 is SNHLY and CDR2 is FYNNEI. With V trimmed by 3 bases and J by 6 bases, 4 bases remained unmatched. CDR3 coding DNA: TGTGCCAGCAGTGACCGGGACAGGGGGTTCAATGAGCAGTTCTTC. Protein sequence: CASSDRDRGFNEQFF.

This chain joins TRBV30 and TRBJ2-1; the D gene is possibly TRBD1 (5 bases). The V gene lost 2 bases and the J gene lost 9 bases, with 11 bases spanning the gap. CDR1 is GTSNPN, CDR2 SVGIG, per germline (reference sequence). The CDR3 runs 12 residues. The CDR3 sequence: CAWSLTDFEQFF. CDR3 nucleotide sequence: TGTGCCTGGAGTCTGACAGATTTTGAGCAGTTCTTC.

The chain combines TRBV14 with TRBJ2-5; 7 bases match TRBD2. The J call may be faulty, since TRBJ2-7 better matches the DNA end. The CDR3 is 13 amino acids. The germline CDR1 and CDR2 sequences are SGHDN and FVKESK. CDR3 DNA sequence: TGTGCCAGCAGCCAAGGACAGCGGGGCGAGCAGTACTTC. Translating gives CASSQGQRGEQYF.

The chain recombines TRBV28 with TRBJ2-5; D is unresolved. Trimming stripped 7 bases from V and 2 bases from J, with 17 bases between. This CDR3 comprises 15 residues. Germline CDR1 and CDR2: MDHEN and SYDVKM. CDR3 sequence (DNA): TGTGCCAGCACCCATCCGCTCGGGTCTCAAGAGACCCAGTACTTC. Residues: CASTHPLGSQETQYF.

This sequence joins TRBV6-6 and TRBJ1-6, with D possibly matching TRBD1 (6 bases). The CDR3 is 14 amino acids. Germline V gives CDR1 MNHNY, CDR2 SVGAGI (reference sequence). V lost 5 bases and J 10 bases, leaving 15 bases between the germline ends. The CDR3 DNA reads TGTGCCAGCAGTGGCCGGGGGGGGCGGTCACCCCTCCACTTT. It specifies CASSGRGGRSPLHF.

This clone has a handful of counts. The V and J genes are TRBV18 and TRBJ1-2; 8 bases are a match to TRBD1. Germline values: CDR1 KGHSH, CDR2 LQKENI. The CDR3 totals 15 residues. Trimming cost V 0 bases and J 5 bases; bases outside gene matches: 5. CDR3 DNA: TGTGCCAGCTCACCACCGACAGGGGTTAGGTATGGCTACACCTTC. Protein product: CASSPPTGVRYGYTF.

CDR3 in amino acids: CASSLGSGQYYEQYF. Here the CDR3 DNA reads TGTGCCAGCAGCTTAGGGTCAGGACAGTACTACGAGCAGTACTTC. This rearrangement joins TRBV11-3 to TRBJ2-7; possibly TRBD1 for D (6 bases). Germline CDR1 is SGHNT and CDR2 is YENEEA. This CDR3 contains 15 residues. Between the trimmed V and J ends, which lost 1 base and 3 bases, there was a span of 13 bases. Full variable domain (rest looked up from reference TRBV11-3 and TRBJ2-7): EAGVVQSPRYKIIEKKQPVAFWCNPISGHNTLYWYLQNLGQGPELLIRYENEEAVDDSQLPKDRFSAERLKGVDSTLKIQPAELGDSAVYLCASSLGSGQYYEQYFGPGTRLTVT.

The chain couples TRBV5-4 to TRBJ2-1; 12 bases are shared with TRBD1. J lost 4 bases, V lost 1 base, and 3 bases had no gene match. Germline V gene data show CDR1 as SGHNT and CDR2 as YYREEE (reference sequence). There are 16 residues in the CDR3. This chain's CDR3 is CASSLPGQGAYNEQFF. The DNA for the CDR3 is TGTGCCAGCAGCTTGCCGGGACAGGGGGCATACAATGAGCAGTTCTTC.

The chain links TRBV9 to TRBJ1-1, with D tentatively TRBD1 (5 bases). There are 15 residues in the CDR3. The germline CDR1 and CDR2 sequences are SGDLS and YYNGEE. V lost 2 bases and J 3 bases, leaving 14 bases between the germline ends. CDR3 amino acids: CASSVGGRGDTEAFF. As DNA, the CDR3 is TGTGCCAGCAGCGTGGGCGGGCGGGGCGACACTGAAGCTTTCTTT. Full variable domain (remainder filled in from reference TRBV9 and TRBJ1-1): DSGVTQTPKHLITATGQRVTLRCSPRSGDLSVYWYQQSLDQGLQFLIQYYNGEERAKGNILERFSAQQFPDLHSELNLSSLELGDSALYFCASSVGGRGDTEAFFGQGTRLTVV.

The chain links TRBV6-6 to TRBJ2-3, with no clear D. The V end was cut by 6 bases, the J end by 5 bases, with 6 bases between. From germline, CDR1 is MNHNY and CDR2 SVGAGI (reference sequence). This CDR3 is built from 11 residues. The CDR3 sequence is CASSDIDTQYF. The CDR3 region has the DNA TGTGCCAGCAGCGACATAGATACGCAGTATTTT.

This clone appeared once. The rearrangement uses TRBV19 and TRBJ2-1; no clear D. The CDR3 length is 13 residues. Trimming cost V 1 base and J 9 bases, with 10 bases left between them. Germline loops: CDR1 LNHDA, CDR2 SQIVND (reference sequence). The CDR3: CASSIGVRSEQFF. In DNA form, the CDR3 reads TGTGCCAGTAGTATAGGTGTCCGGAGTGAGCAGTTCTTC.

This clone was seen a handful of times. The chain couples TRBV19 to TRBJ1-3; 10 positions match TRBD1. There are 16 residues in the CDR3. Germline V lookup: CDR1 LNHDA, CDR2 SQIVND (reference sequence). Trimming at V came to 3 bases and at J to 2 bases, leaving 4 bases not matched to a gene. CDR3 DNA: TGTGCCAGTAGTATTAACGGACAGGGGGCTGGAAACACCATATATTTT. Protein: CASSINGQGAGNTIYF.

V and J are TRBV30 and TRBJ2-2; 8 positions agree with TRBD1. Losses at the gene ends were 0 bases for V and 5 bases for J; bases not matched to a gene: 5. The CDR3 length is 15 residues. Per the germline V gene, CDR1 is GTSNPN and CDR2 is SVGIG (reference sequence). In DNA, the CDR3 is TGTGCCTGGAGTGTACTTAGGACAGGGACCGGGGAGCTGTTTTTT. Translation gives CAWSVLRTGTGELFF.

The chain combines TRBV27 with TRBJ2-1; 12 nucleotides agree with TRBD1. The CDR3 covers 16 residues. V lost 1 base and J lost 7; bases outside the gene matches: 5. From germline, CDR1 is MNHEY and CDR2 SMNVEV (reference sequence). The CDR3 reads CASSLYGTGGYNEQFF. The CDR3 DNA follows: TGTGCCAGCAGTTTATATGGGACAGGGGGCTATAATGAGCAGTTCTTC.

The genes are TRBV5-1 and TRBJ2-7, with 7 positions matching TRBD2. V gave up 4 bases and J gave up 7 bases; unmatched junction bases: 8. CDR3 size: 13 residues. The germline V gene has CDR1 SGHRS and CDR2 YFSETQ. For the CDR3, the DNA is TGCGCCAGCAGCCGGGAGGTCCCGGGAGAGCAGTACTTC. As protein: CASSREVPGEQYF.

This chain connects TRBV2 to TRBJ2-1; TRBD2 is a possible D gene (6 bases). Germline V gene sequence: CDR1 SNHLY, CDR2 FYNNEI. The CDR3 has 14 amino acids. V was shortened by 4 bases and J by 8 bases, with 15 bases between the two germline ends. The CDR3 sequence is CASSGSRSGDEQFF. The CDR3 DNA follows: TGTGCCAGCAGTGGGTCTAGGTCGGGGGATGAGCAGTTCTTC.

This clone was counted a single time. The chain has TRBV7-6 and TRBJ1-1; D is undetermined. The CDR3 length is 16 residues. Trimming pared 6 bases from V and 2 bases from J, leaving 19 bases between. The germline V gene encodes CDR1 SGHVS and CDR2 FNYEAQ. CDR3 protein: CASSPFPGPLNTEAFF. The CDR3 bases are TGTGCCAGCAGTCCCTTCCCGGGTCCCCTTAACACTGAAGCTTTCTTT.